This T cell receptor (beta chain) was captured by sequencing in a study of T cell responses to AZD1222 COVID-19 vaccine. As concerns this clone: The antigen remains unidentified.

This table comes from immunoSEQ multiplex PCR, and its TCRdb copy is limited to in-frame clones, with some not included. This repertoire shows 75,000 to 95,000 clones, 80% to 90% found once; its top ten account for about an eighth. Study-level points and caveats: The sample set comprised mostly white British donors with more females, and clonal diversity was possibly underestimated. Rises in breadth and depth of Spike-specific TCRs came after two AZD1222 doses.

The source of this sequence is an adult in good health. Sample: peripheral blood, taken on day 0 of AZD1222 vaccination.

CDR3 region: CARSLGDQSMTGELFF. CDR3 nucleotide sequence: TGTGCCAGAAGCTTAGGGGATCAGAGTATGACCGGGGAGCTGTTTTTT. V is TRBV7-5 and J is TRBJ2-2. TRBV7-5 represents a pseudogene. This CDR3 is built from 16 residues.